This entry concerns a single TCR beta chain. These data are taken from a study of blood T cell repertoires in COVID-19. Measured with immunoSEQ multiplex PCR; TCRdb has only the in-frame clones, and not every one. The data hold some 430,000 clones, with less than 95% observed a single time. This sequence was found in a man younger than 30 who had recovered from COVID-19. Sample: PBMCs or T cells enriched from blood (not recorded which).

DNA of the CDR3: TGTGCCAGCCCCGGGAACACCGGGGAGCTGTTTTTT. Its protein product is CASPGNTGELFF. The V gene is TRBV13, the J gene TRBJ2-2; no reliable D call. Germline V gives CDR1 PRHDT, CDR2 FYEKMQ (reference sequence). The CDR3 is 12 amino acids. Trimming removed 8 bases from V and 1 base from J, with 5 bases in between.